Each of the 26 T cell receptor beta chains below was sequenced from the same sample in a study of control samples from healthy donors and cancer patients (dated by TCRdb to the early 2020s). The protocol used for the library was the immunoSEQ multiplex PCR assay. TCRdb carries this immuneACCESS record with in-frame sequences only. Its versions omit some clonotypes, under half of them owing to an unresolved V gene in the studies checked, with the rest unexplained. Counted in this sample were about 190,000 clones; approximately 90% of them appeared once. The ten biggest clones cover 1.5% to 2% of the sample. What was sequenced was blood. The receptors originated from a man aged 25 to 40 in good health.

Turning to this clone: Additional DNA sequences in this sample encode the identical CDR3. The CDR3 sequence is CASSLEGTPYEQYF. DNA of the CDR3: TGCGCCAGCAGCTTGGAGGGGACCCCCTACGAGCAGTACTTC. V usage is TRBV5-1 and J usage is TRBJ2-7, with D possibly being TRBD1 or TRBD2 (5 bases each). V lost 0 bases and J lost 2, with 9 bases in between. Looked up from germline, CDR1 is SGHRS and CDR2 is YFSETQ. This CDR3 has 14 amino acids.

The chain carries TRBV7-9 and TRBJ1-5, with D uncertain. The CDR3 extends over 12 amino acids. From germline, CDR1 is SEHNR and CDR2 FQNEAQ (reference sequence). V was trimmed by 5 bases and J by 6 bases, leaving 8 bases between them. CDR3 in amino acids: CASSQPGQPQHF. CDR3 in DNA: TGTGCCAGCAGCCAGCCGGGTCAGCCCCAGCATTTT.

This chain connects TRBV19 to TRBJ1-5, with D maybe TRBD1 (5 bases). The V and J ends lost 6 bases and 2 bases respectively, with 23 bases between them. The CDR3 covers 18 residues. Germline CDR1 and CDR2: LNHDA and SQIVND (reference sequence). CDR3 bases: TGTGCCAGTAGAAGTAGGGGAGCTGGAGGGATTGGCAATCAGCCCCAGCATTTT. Encoded protein: CASRSRGAGGIGNQPQHF.

The rearrangement joins TRBV27 to TRBJ2-7; D gene uncertain. V lost 7 bases, J lost 0 bases, and 10 bases lay in between. The CDR3 has 13 amino acids. Germline CDR1 MNHEY, CDR2 SMNVEV (reference sequence). CDR3 amino acids: CASKVSGSYEQYF. The CDR3 nucleotides read TGTGCCAGCAAGGTGTCAGGCTCCTACGAGCAGTACTTC.

For this clone: The junction departs from germline at one end; a sequencing error may be responsible. The chain couples TRBV14 to TRBJ1-1; no firm D call. The CDR3 runs 14 residues. Germline V gives CDR1 SGHDN, CDR2 FVKESK. CDR3 nucleotides: TGTGCCAGCACCCAAGGTACGGTCGGCACTGAAGCTTTCTTT. It codes for CASTQGTVGTEAFF.

The V call is TRBV21-1, the J call TRBJ2-3; the table's D call, TRBD1, has no DNA check behind it. TRBV21-1 is listed as a pseudogene. This CDR3 is built from 16 residues. The CDR3 DNA reads as TGTGCCAGCAGCAAAGAGCTAGGGGTTACGACAGATACGCAGTATTTT. This translates into CASSKELGVTTDTQYF.

This chain connects TRBV14 to TRBJ1-2; perhaps TRBD1 as D (5 bases). The CDR3 has 15 residues. Trimming removed 1 base at V and 1 base at J, with 10 bases between. Germline V gives CDR1 SGHDN, CDR2 FVKESK. In nucleotides, the CDR3 is TGTGCCAGCAGCCAAGCCGGGGCTAATAACTATGGCTACACCTTC. Residues: CASSQAGANNYGYTF.

This clone was seen only once. The V gene is TRBV19, the J gene TRBJ2-1; D may be TRBD1 (6 bases). V gave up 7 bases and J gave up 0 bases, with 13 bases separating them. Germline V gene data show CDR1 as LNHDA and CDR2 as SQIVND (reference sequence). The CDR3 spans 15 residues. In DNA form, the CDR3 reads TGTGCCAGTACCTATACAGGGAGCTCCTACAATGAGCAGTTCTTC. Encoded protein: CASTYTGSSYNEQFF.

The V gene is TRBV2, the J gene TRBJ2-2; 9 positions agree with TRBD1. The CDR3 totals 15 residues. V shed 6 bases and J 3 bases; nucleotides not matched to a gene: 5. Germline V gene data show CDR1 as SNHLY and CDR2 as FYNNEI. This chain's CDR3 is CASRRGTGYTGELFF. The CDR3 DNA reads TGTGCCAGCAGGCGAGGGACAGGGTACACCGGGGAGCTGTTTTTT. Full variable domain (outside the CDR3, taken from reference TRBV2 and TRBJ2-2): EPEVTQTPSHQVTQMGQEVILRCVPISNHLYFYWYRQILGQKVEFLVSFYNNEISEKSEIFDDQFSVERPDGSNFTLKIRSTKLEDSAMYFCASRRGTGYTGELFFGEGSRLTVL.

The gene calls are TRBV3-1 (or the pseudogene TRBV3-2) and TRBJ2-7, with 7 bases fitting TRBD1. The V and J ends lost 4 bases and 3 bases, in that order; junction bases with no gene match: 3. The CDR3 totals 13 residues. Germline V gives CDR1 LGHDT, CDR2 YNNKEL (reference sequence). CDR3 nucleotides: TGTGCCAGCAGCCCCAGACAGGGCTACGAGCAGTACTTC. This translates into CASSPRQGYEQYF.

The chain recombines TRBV5-1 with TRBJ1-3; 7 positions agree with TRBD1. Trimming took 3 bases from V and 2 from J; bases not matched to a gene: 2. In germline, CDR1 is SGHRS, CDR2 YFSETQ. CDR3 length: 14 amino acids. The CDR3 reads CASSSDRAGNTIYF. The CDR3 nucleotides read TGCGCCAGCAGCTCTGACAGGGCTGGAAACACCATATATTTT.

The DNA for the CDR3 is TGTGCCAGCAGTTTATCAAAAGGGAACGAGCAGTACTTC. It translates to CASSLSKGNEQYF. The rearrangement uses TRBV27 and TRBJ2-7; no definite D call. CDR1 and CDR2 from the germline V gene are MNHEY and SMNVEV (reference sequence). There are 13 residues in the CDR3. V lost 0 bases and J 5 bases, leaving 8 bases between the germline ends.

V gene TRBV10-3 combines with J gene TRBJ1-1; TRBD1 aligns across 7 bases. The length of the CDR3 is 12 residues. The germline CDR1 and CDR2 sequences are ENHRY and SYGVKD. V lost 6 bases, J lost 6 bases, and 4 bases stayed unmatched. CDR3 protein: CAIRDDRAEAFF. CDR3 nucleotides: TGTGCCATCAGAGATGACAGGGCTGAAGCTTTCTTT.

The chain is built from TRBV14 and TRBJ1-6; D is uncertain. V lost 6 bases to trimming and J lost 8 bases, with 11 bases between them. The CDR3 contains 13 residues. CDR1 is SGHDN, CDR2 FVKESK, per germline. In DNA, the CDR3 is TGTGCCAGCAGTTTATACGGGGATTCACCCCTCCACTTT. It encodes CASSLYGDSPLHF.

This sequence joins TRBV30 and TRBJ1-1, with D unclear. CDR3 length equals 14 residues. In germline, CDR1 is GTSNPN, CDR2 SVGIG (reference sequence). The ends were cut back, 0 bases at V and 7 bases at J, with 15 bases in the middle. The CDR3 nucleotides read TGTGCCTGGAGTGTACAACGTTCGGGCGTTGAAGCTTTCTTT. The encoded protein is CAWSVQRSGVEAFF. Full variable domain (rest looked up from reference TRBV30 and TRBJ1-1): SQTIHQWPATLVQPVGSPLSLECTVEGTSNPNLYWYRQAAGRGLQLLFYSVGIGQISSEVPQNLSASRPQDRQFILSSKKLLLSDSGFYLCAWSVQRSGVEAFFGQGTRLTVV.

The gene calls are TRBV6-5 and TRBJ2-2; 7 bases agree with TRBD1. The CDR3 length is 15 residues. Per the germline V gene, CDR1 is MNHEY and CDR2 is SVGAGI. V lost 8 bases to trimming and J lost 1 base; unmatched junction nucleotides: 7. The CDR3 reads CASDPGQVNTGELFF. As DNA, the CDR3 is TGTGCCAGCGACCCCGGACAGGTGAACACCGGGGAGCTGTTTTTT.

This sequence joins TRBV5-1 and TRBJ1-1; D is perhaps TRBD1 (5 bases). CDR3 length: 13 residues. Germline V gene data show CDR1 as SGHRS and CDR2 as YFSETQ. V was shortened by 1 base and J by 4 bases, with 8 bases between the two germline ends. DNA of the CDR3: TGCGCCAGCAGCTTGAAAAGGGGCACTGAAGCTTTCTTT. This codes for CASSLKRGTEAFF.

The chain employs TRBV4-1 and TRBJ2-3, with TRBD1 matching 10 bases. CDR3 length: 16 residues. Germline V gene lookup returns CDR1 MGHRA and CDR2 YSYEKL. V gave up 1 base and J gave up 1 base; unmatched junction bases: 2. CDR3 DNA sequence: TGCGCCAGCAGCCAAGGGGGGACAGGGGGCACAGATACGCAGTATTTT. As protein: CASSQGGTGGTDTQYF.

This chain connects TRBV21-1 to TRBJ1-2. TRBV21-1 is designated a pseudogene. The CDR3 extends over 16 amino acids. The CDR3 DNA sequence: TGTGCCAGCAGCAAATGGGTAGGGGGGCCGGTTCATGGCTACACCTTC. Translation gives CASSKWVGGPVHGYTF.

The genes are TRBV19 and TRBJ2-2, with D maybe TRBD2 (5 bases). The CDR3 is 14 residues long. V lost 8 bases to trimming and J lost 7 bases, with 17 bases between them. The germline gives CDR1 LNHDA, CDR2 SQIVND (reference sequence). CDR3 protein: CASALQGSGGELFF. In DNA, the CDR3 is TGTGCCAGTGCTCTCCAAGGCAGCGGCGGGGAGCTGTTTTTT.

The chain employs TRBV3-1 (or the pseudogene TRBV3-2) and TRBJ2-2, with TRBD1 matching 10 bases. J lost 5 bases, V lost 5 bases, and 5 bases had no gene match. The CDR3 spans 15 residues. CDR1 LGHDT and CDR2 YNNKEL come from the germline V gene (reference sequence). For the CDR3, the DNA is TGTGCCAGCAGCGACAGGGGGCGGCGAACCGGGGAGCTGTTTTTT. Protein product: CASSDRGRRTGELFF.

This clone has more than one count but fewer than ten. The V gene is TRBV3-1 (or the pseudogene TRBV3-2), the J gene TRBJ1-6; 7 bases agree with TRBD1. The CDR3 has 15 amino acids. Per the germline V gene, CDR1 is LGHDT and CDR2 is YNNKEL (reference sequence). The ends lost 3 bases at V and 6 bases at J; junction bases unmatched: 5. This CDR3 is CASSQMTGINSPLHF. The DNA of the CDR3 is TGTGCCAGCAGCCAGATGACAGGGATTAATTCACCCCTCCACTTT.

The V gene is TRBV2, the J gene TRBJ1-6; TRBD1 might be the D (5 bases). CDR1 SNHLY and CDR2 FYNNEI come from the germline V gene. The V and J ends lost 3 bases and 5 bases respectively, with 11 bases between them. CDR3 length: 15 amino acids. CDR3 nucleotide sequence: TGTGCCAGCAGTGATCAGGGATTTGATAATTCACCCCTCCACTTT. Encoded protein: CASSDQGFDNSPLHF.

V gene TRBV4-2 combines with J gene TRBJ2-2, with 12 bases fitting TRBD2. Germline CDR1 and CDR2: LGHNA and YNFKEQ. CDR3 size: 16 residues. Trimming took 4 bases from V and 3 from J; bases not matched to a gene: 3. CDR3 DNA: TGTGCCAGCAGCCCCCGGACTAGCGGGGACACCGGGGAGCTGTTTTTT. Translation gives CASSPRTSGDTGELFF.

A remark on this clone: Additional DNA sequences in this sample encode the identical CDR3. The chain links TRBV3-1 (or the pseudogene TRBV3-2) to TRBJ2-2; D ambiguous. The CDR3 is 11 amino acids. Trimming took off 6 bases at V and 3 bases at J, with 2 bases between the two ends. CDR1 is LGHDT and CDR2 is YNNKEL in the germline V gene (reference sequence). The CDR3 coding sequence is TGTGCCAGCAGTCACACCGGGGAGCTGTTTTTT. This sequence encodes CASSHTGELFF.

The genes are TRBV3-1 (or the pseudogene TRBV3-2) and TRBJ2-7; 11 positions agree with TRBD1. Per germline, CDR1 LGHDT and CDR2 YNNKEL (reference sequence). The CDR3 is 17 residues long. J lost 4 bases, V lost 3 bases, and 11 bases had no gene match. In nucleotides, the CDR3 is TGTGCCAGCAGCCAGGCTAGGACAGGGGGCGGGGGGTACGAGCAGTACTTC. It codes for CASSQARTGGGGYEQYF.